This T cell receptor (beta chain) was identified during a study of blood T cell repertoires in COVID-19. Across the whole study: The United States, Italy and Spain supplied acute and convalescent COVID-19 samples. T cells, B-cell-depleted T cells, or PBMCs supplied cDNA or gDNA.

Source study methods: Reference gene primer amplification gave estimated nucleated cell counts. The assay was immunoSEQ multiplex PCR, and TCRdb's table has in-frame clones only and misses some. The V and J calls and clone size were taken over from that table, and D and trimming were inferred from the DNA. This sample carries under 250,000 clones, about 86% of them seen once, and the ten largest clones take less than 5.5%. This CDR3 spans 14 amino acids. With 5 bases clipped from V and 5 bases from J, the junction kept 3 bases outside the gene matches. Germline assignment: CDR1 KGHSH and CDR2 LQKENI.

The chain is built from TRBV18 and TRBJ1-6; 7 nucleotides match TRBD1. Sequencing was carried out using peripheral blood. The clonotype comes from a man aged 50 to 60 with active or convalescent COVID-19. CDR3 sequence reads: CASSSGTDNSPLHF. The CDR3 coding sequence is TGTGCCAGCTCATCCGGGACAGATAATTCACCCCTCCACTTT.